The 2 T cell receptor beta chains below all came from one sample that was sequenced in a study of CD8+ T cells in alopecia areata. Sequencing relied on a cDNA template that was reverse transcribed from extracted RNA. The data were produced by immunoSEQ multiplex PCR, yet TCRdb's version contains in-frame clones alone and is incomplete. The table includes some 200,000 clones, around 60% detected once. The treatment: oral pan-JAK inhibitor, 5-10 mg twice daily. The input for sequencing was CD4+ T cells sorted from blood, taken at week 4, from a patient treated with tofacitinib. The receptor set was obtained from a human donor with alopecia areata.

The chain recombines TRBV10-3 with TRBJ1-5; D call uncertain. V lost 4 bases to trimming and J lost 0 bases, with 10 bases between them. Germline V lookup: CDR1 ENHRY, CDR2 SYGVKD. The CDR3 sequence is 15 residues long. CDR3 amino acids: CAISGSVDSNQPQHF. CDR3 in DNA: TGTGCCATCAGTGGGTCCGTAGATAGCAATCAGCCCCAGCATTTT.

This clone has more than one count but fewer than ten. The chain links TRBV12-5 to TRBJ1-2; D not resolved. V was shortened by 0 bases and J by 5 bases, with 4 bases between the two germline ends. The CDR3 loop spans 12 amino acids. Germline-derived CDR1 and CDR2 are LGHNT and FRNRAP. CDR3 sequence: CASGLVRYGYTF. The CDR3 DNA is TGTGCTAGTGGTTTGGTCCGGTATGGCTACACCTTC.